The 14 T cell receptor beta chains in this list originate from one sample, sequenced in a study of control samples from healthy donors and cancer patients. Assay used: immunoSEQ multiplex PCR; TCRdb lists only in-frame clones, some missing. Of about 98,000 clones listed, around three quarters are singletons. Sequencing used blood. Source of these receptors: a woman in her 30s in good health.

The V and J genes are TRBV30 and TRBJ1-4; D possibly corresponds to TRBD1 (5 bases). This CDR3 has 13 amino acids. The germline CDR1 and CDR2 sequences are GTSNPN and SVGIG (reference sequence). The V end lost 8 bases, the J end lost 1 base, and 11 bases lay between the germline ends. CDR3 nucleotide sequence: TGTGCCACCGCCAGGGAAACTAATGAAAAACTGTTTTTT. Protein product: CATARETNEKLFF.

The V gene is TRBV6-4, the J gene TRBJ1-1, with D tentatively TRBD1 (6 bases). The CDR3 contains 16 residues. Germline V gives CDR1 MRHNA, CDR2 SNTAGT. V lost 4 bases, J lost 1 base, and 16 bases lay in between. The CDR3 region has the DNA TGTGCCAGCAGTGCGAGGGCAGGGGCGCCGAACACTGAAGCTTTCTTT. It specifies CASSARAGAPNTEAFF.

This clone has just a few counts. This rearrangement joins TRBV3-1 (or the pseudogene TRBV3-2) to TRBJ1-1, with 7 bases lining up with TRBD1. Trimming cost V 2 bases and J 2 bases; bases outside gene matches: 8. CDR1 and CDR2 from the germline V gene are LGHDT and YNNKEL (reference sequence). The CDR3 covers 16 residues. CDR3 sequence (DNA): TGTGCCAGCAGCCAAACAGGGGTTGGCGTCAACACTGAAGCTTTCTTT. This translates into CASSQTGVGVNTEAFF.

The chain is built from TRBV15 and TRBJ1-6; D gene uncertain. The germline V gene has CDR1 LNHNV and CDR2 YYDKDF (reference sequence). This CDR3 is built from 13 residues. Trimming left V 7 bases short and J 8 bases short, with 12 bases between. The CDR3 is CATTPRRDSPLHF. DNA of the CDR3: TGTGCCACCACCCCCAGGAGGGATTCACCCCTCCACTTT.

The J gene is TRBJ2-7, the V gene TRBV5-6, with D unclear. Germline CDR1 SGHDT, CDR2 YYEEEE. The CDR3 has 11 residues. The V gene lost 3 bases and the J gene lost 6 bases, with 7 bases spanning the gap. CDR3 residues: CASSSRREQYF. The CDR3 coding sequence is TGTGCCAGCAGCTCCCGCCGCGAGCAGTACTTC.

This chain connects TRBV9 to TRBJ2-5; no firm D call. V lost 2 bases to trimming and J lost 5 bases, with 4 bases between them. Germline V CDR1 and CDR2: SGDLS, YYNGEE. There are 11 residues in the CDR3. The CDR3 reads CASSVEETQYF. CDR3 DNA: TGTGCCAGCAGCGTGGAGGAGACCCAGTACTTC.

The CDR3: CASSQAHSYGYTF. In DNA, the CDR3 is TGTGCCAGCAGCCAAGCTCACAGCTATGGCTACACCTTC. The genes are TRBV3-1 (or the pseudogene TRBV3-2) and TRBJ1-2; no definite D call. V dropped 1 base and J dropped 4 bases, with 7 bases sitting between them. Germline lookup yields CDR1 LGHDT and CDR2 YNNKEL (reference sequence). This CDR3 has 13 amino acids.

The CDR3 region has the DNA TGTGCCAGCAGCTCTATCGGGACAGGCACCATACGGGGGGAGCTGTTTTTT. Protein sequence: CASSSIGTGTIRGELFF. V gene TRBV6-2 or TRBV6-3 combines with J gene TRBJ2-2; 8 bases map to TRBD1. The CDR3 is 17 amino acids. V lost 6 bases to trimming and J lost 8 bases; unmatched junction nucleotides: 17. Per the germline V gene, CDR1 is MNHEY and CDR2 is SVGEGT.

The V call is TRBV6-5, the J call TRBJ1-2; 7 positions agree with TRBD1. Germline-derived CDR1 and CDR2 are MNHEY and SVGAGI. There are 14 residues in the CDR3. V lost 4 bases, J lost 6 bases, and 8 bases stayed unmatched. The CDR3 spells CASSLTGQVDGYTF. The CDR3 region has the DNA TGTGCCAGCAGTTTAACTGGACAGGTCGATGGCTACACCTTC.

This clone was seen a handful of times. The genes are TRBV7-2 and TRBJ2-1; D remains unclear. Germline V gene data show CDR1 as SGHTA and CDR2 as FQGNSA. Between the trimmed V and J ends, which lost 1 base and 4 bases, there was a span of 11 bases. CDR3 length: 15 amino acids. The DNA of the CDR3 is TGTGCCAGCAGCTTAGGGGTTTCCGGTTACAATGAGCAGTTCTTC. Translation: CASSLGVSGYNEQFF.

This rearrangement joins TRBV4-2 to TRBJ1-1; D is undetermined. The CDR3 spans 12 residues. Trimming shortened V by 1 base and J by 7 bases, and 7 bases separated the two germline ends. In germline, CDR1 is LGHNA, CDR2 YNFKEQ. The CDR3, as DNA: TGTGCCAGCAGCCAAGGTTTCGATGAAGCTTTCTTT. This gives the protein CASSQGFDEAFF.

About this clone: At one end the junction does not follow the germline gene, possibly because of a read error. The chain links TRBV5-6 to TRBJ1-5; 9 positions match TRBD1. Germline CDR1 SGHDT, CDR2 YYEEEE. This CDR3 contains 19 residues. The CDR3 sequence is CASSLFFVGQGRNNQPQHF. The CDR3 DNA is TGTGCCAGCAGCTTATTTTTTGTAGGACAGGGGAGGAACAATCAACCCCAGCATTTT.

This clone was picked up one time. The chain carries TRBV19 and TRBJ2-6; 9 bases agree with TRBD1. Germline values: CDR1 LNHDA, CDR2 SQIVND (reference sequence). V lost 5 bases and J lost 2; bases outside the gene matches: 4. This CDR3 spans 16 amino acids. Here the CDR3 DNA reads TGTGCCAGTAGTGGGACAGGGACGGCTGGGGCCAACGTCCTGACTTTC. Residues: CASSGTGTAGANVLTF.

V is TRBV6-6 and J is TRBJ1-1, with TRBD1 identical over 7 bases. CDR3 length: 13 amino acids. Germline CDR1 reads MNHNY; CDR2 reads SVGAGI (reference sequence). The V and J ends lost 11 bases and 4 bases, in that order; junction bases with no gene match: 10. CDR3 DNA: TGTGCCTTAAGAGACAGGGAAGGCACTGAAGCTTTCTTT. Translation gives CALRDREGTEAFF.